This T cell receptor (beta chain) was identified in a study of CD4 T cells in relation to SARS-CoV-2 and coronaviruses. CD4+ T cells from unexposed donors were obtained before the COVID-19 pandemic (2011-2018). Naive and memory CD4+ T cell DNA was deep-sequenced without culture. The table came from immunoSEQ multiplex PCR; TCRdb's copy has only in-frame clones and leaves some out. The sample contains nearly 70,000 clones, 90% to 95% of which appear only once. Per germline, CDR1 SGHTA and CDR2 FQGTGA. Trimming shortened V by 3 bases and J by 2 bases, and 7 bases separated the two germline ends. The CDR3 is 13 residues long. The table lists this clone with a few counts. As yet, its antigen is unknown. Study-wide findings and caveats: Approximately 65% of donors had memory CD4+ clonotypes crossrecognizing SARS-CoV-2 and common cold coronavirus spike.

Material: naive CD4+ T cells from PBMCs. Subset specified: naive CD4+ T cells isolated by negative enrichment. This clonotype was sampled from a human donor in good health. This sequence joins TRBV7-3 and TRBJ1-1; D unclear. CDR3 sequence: CASSFAPNTEAFF. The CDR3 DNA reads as TGTGCCAGCAGCTTCGCTCCTAACACTGAAGCTTTCTTT. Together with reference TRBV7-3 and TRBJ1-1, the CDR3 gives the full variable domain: GAGVSQTPSNKVTEKGKYVELRCDPISGHTALYWYRQSLGQGPEFLIYFQGTGAADDSGLPNDRFFAVRPEGSVSTLKIQRTERGDSAVYLCASSFAPNTEAFFGQGTRLTVV.